This is a list of T cell receptor beta chains from one sample in a study of breast tumors, draining lymph nodes, adjacent tissues. MiXCR, run by TCRdb on the multiplex PCR reads, gives a single entry per CDR3 protein. The sample lists fewer than 250,000 distinct CDR3 sequences, less than 40% seen once, with over 1.1% in the top ten. The sample comprised axillary lymph node tissue. The receptors come from a female donor with breast cancer. Some clones in this sample may be carry-over from other donors' samples. The CDR3 runs from the conserved cysteine through the conserved F or W. A D gene is named only where the DNA matches it firmly. Size tells how often a clone was seen (once, few, many) or the class of an expanded clone, and some rows leave it out.

clone_size,j_call,v_call,d_call,cdr3_nt,cdr3_aa
many,TRBJ2-3,TRBV29-1,.,TGCAGCGTTATGCCCCGGGGAGATACGCAGTATTTT,CSVMPRGDTQYF
many,TRBJ2-5,TRBV7-3,TRBD1,TGTGCCAGCAGCTATACCGGGACAGGGGAAGAGACCCAGTACTTC,CASSYTGTGEETQYF
many,TRBJ1-6,TRBV28,.,TGTGCCAGCAGTTTACCGCTTAATTCACCCCTCCACTTT,CASSLPLNSPLHF
many,TRBJ1-3,TRBV4-3,.,TGCGCCAGCAGCCTGACGCAGGGGTACTTAAACACCATATATTTT,CASSLTQGYLNTIYF
.,TRBJ2-7,TRBV10-3,.,TGTGCCATCGGGAACGAGCAGTACTTC,CAIGNEQYF
.,TRBJ2-2,TRBV9,.,TGTGCCAGCGGCGTAGGACTAACGACCGGGGAGCTGTTTTTT,CASGVGLTTGELFF
once,TRBJ2-7,TRBV25-1,TRBD2,TGTGCCAGCAGTGTGGGGCTAGCGAGACTAGCGGACCTAACCCAGCTCTACGAGCAGTACTTC,CASSVGLARLADLTQLYEQYF
.,TRBJ2-1,TRBV29-1,.,TGCAGCGTTGACCAGGGAGCCAACAATGAGCAGTTCTTC,CSVDQGANNEQFF
many,TRBJ2-2,TRBV4-2,.,TGTGCCAGCAGCCAAGCTAGCGGGGAGCTGTTTTTT,CASSQASGELFF
few,TRBJ2-3,TRBV5-4,TRBD2,TGTGCCAGCGGCTTGGAAGTAGGACTAGCGGGAGCCCCCCCCAATTTT,CASGLEVGLAGAPPNF
many,TRBJ2-1,TRBV20-1,.,TGCAGTGCTGGCCGGGAGCTAGGTAGCTCCTACAATGAGCAGTTCTTC,CSAGRELGSSYNEQFF
many,TRBJ1-5,TRBV20-1,.,TGCAGTGCTAGAGAACGGGCCACCCAAAATCAGCCCCAGCATTTT,CSARERATQNQPQHF
.,TRBJ1-4,TRBV7-9,.,TGTGCCAGCAACCCGGGGCGAACTAATGAAGAATTGTTTTTT,CASNPGRTNEELFF
.,TRBJ1-4,TRBV29-1,.,TGCAGCGCTTCTCCCGGGCAGGGTGTAGATGAAAAACTGTTTTTT,CSASPGQGVDEKLFF
medium-sized,TRBJ2-3,TRBV7-2,TRBD1,TGTGCCAGCAGCTTAGAGAGGGACAGGGGATCGGGGGCAGATACGCAGTATTTT,CASSLERDRGSGADTQYF
many,TRBJ2-5,TRBV7-9,TRBD2,TGTGCCAGCAGCGGGGCGCTAGCGGGAGCAGAGACCCAGTACTTC,CASSGALAGAETQYF
.,TRBJ2-7,TRBV7-6,TRBD1,TGTGTCAGCAGCTCCGGGACAGGCTACGAGCAGTGCTTC,CVSSSGTGYEQCF
.,TRBJ1-1,TRBV28,TRBD1,TGTGCCAGTTGTAAACCGGCAGGGGGGACTGAAGCTTTCTTT,CASCKPAGGTEAFF
many,TRBJ1-3,TRBV12-3/TRBV12-4,.,TGTGCCAGCAGTTTAGGCACCCCCCGCTCTGGAAACACCATATATTTT,CASSLGTPRSGNTIYF
.,TRBJ2-2,TRBV12-3/TRBV12-4,.,TGTGCCAGCAGTTTGAGGACTCCCGGGGAGCTGTTTTTT,CASSLRTPGELFF
many,TRBJ2-2,TRBV11-1,TRBD2,TGTGCCAGCAGCTTACAAAGCGGGAGAAGGTCCGCCGGGGAGCTGTTTTTT,CASSLQSGRRSAGELFF
few,TRBJ1-5,TRBV6-6,.,TGTGCCAGCAGTCACTCTATCGGCCCGAACAATCAGCCCCAGCATTTT,CASSHSIGPNNQPQHF
.,TRBJ2-2,TRBV7-9,.,TGTGCCAGCAGCTTAGGAGATAACACCGGGGAGCTGTTTTTT,CASSLGDNTGELFF
.,TRBJ1-2,TRBV12-3/TRBV12-4,.,TGTGCCAGCAGTTCCTCCTGGGGAGGCTACACCTTC,CASSSSWGGYTF
many,TRBJ1-6,TRBV4-1,.,TGCGCCAGCAGCCAAGGGGTCCAGAATTCACCCCTCCACTTT,CASSQGVQNSPLHF
many,TRBJ2-7,TRBV7-7,.,TGTGCCAGCAGCTTAGGGTCTTGCGGGACCTCCTACGAGCAGTACTTC,CASSLGSCGTSYEQYF
many,TRBJ1-2,TRBV20-1,TRBD1,TGCAGTGCTAGAGGAGACAGGGATAACTATGGCTACACCTTC,CSARGDRDNYGYTF